This T cell receptor beta chain was sequenced during a study of immune evolution from preneoplasia to lung adenocarcinoma (dated by TCRdb to the early 2020s). Describing the broader study: HLA loss of heterozygosity was found in about 6.7% of AIS, about 16% of MIA and roughly 31% of ADC lesions, and in no AAH lesions. The study combined immune gene expression, TCR sequencing and multiplex immunofluorescence to profile immune contexture across lung adenocarcinoma precursors and invasive adenocarcinoma. Resected precursor lesions (AAH, AIS, MIA) and invasive adenocarcinomas were each compared against paired morphologically normal lung tissue. The sample size depended on which specimens were available, not on a prior power calculation. The immune data were combined with whole exome sequencing and methylation data from the same cohort of nodules. In total, the cohort included some 54 patients with pulmonary nodules, all of whom underwent surgical resection. The TCR sequencing data were obtained from about 51 patients. According to the study, 105 samples were used for TCR sequencing. POLYSOLVER was used to infer class I HLA alleles from exome data, and LOHHLA was used to detect allele-specific HLA loss.

The patients had resection in Japan or China between about 2013 and 2018. Two lung cancer pathologists independently confirmed the histologic diagnosis of each case on H&E slides. To enrich premalignant or tumor cells for nucleic acid extraction, macro-dissection was performed after pathologic assessment. DNA was isolated from FFPE tissue using the AllPrep DNA/RNA FFPE Kit. What the work shows at the level of the full study, not this receptor alone: Because every patient came from Japan and China, how well the results apply to Western populations was uncertain. T cell clonality was highest in KRAS-mutant nodules compared with EGFR-mutant or double wild-type lesions. The findings were based on association rather than direct causation, and larger cohorts with long-term follow-up and longitudinal biopsies were deemed needed. Top T cell clone frequencies were highest in normal lung and appeared to decrease progressively from AAH through AIS, MIA and invasive adenocarcinoma. Clonality was highest in normal lung, while later-stage lesions appeared to show lower clonality but higher T cell density and diversity.

This clone was seen only a few times. The clone's antigen remains unknown. The input lacks base qualities; no much larger clone sits a single base away. The immunoSEQ hsTCRbeta Kit was used to sequence TCR beta CDR3 regions from DNA. For the original study's pipeline: The ImmunoSEQ Analyzer was used to analyse the TCR sequencing data. T cell clonality was defined as 1 minus Pielou's evenness, calculated on productive rearrangements. The inverse Simpson index, applied to productive templates, was used to measure T cell diversity. T cell density was expressed as TCR beta template counts normalized to usable DNA, with usable DNA estimated by amplifying and sequencing housekeeping genes. TCR metrics were compared across histologic stages using two-sided Kruskal-Wallis tests. TCRdb took this table from immuneACCESS and kept in-frame rearrangements with V and J called. Such tables lack part of the clones; where checked against another copy, unresolved V genes explain under half of the gap, and the rest is unexplained. That table gives V, J and clone size, and the DNA gave D and trimming. The sample has about 21,000 clones on record, 60% to 80% of them singletons. Around 5.6% of the sample is taken by the ten largest.

The germline V gene (reference sequence) yields SGHKS for CDR1 and YYEKEE for CDR2. The CDR3 holds 15 amino acids from the cysteine to the phenylalanine. The read is trimmed to its CDR3 DNA, 45 bases read in frame from base 1. Here V drops 4 bases and J drops 3 bases, and the junction holds 9 bases not matched to any gene. This chain joins TRBV5-5 to TRBJ2-7; 8 nucleotides in the junction match TRBD2. The source of this sequence is a person aged 55 to 70 with lung adenocarcinoma. The material sequenced was FFPE invasive lung adenocarcinoma tissue. The sample's cell subset or site label, in plain terms: frankly invasive lung adenocarcinoma (ADC). The sequence in DNA is TGTGCCAGCAGCAGGACAGCGGGAGCCTACTACGAGCAGTACTTC. The resulting protein is CASSRTAGAYYEQYF.